This T cell receptor beta chain came from a study of human T cells and chemical hapten exposure. Overall study findings and caveats: Alopecia was present in the donors, so their immune response may differ from healthy people's.

Noted time point: patch test 1, 2 weeks after DPC sensitization. Treatment noted: therapeutic diphenylcyclopropenone sensitization with weekly scalp DPC. CDR1 SGHKS and CDR2 YYEKEE come from the germline V gene (reference sequence). The J segment lost 5 bases and the V segment lost 4 bases, leaving 7 bases of the junction unmatched. The CDR3 runs 14 residues. TCRdb independently ran MiXCR on the RACE reads; one entry per CDR3 protein. The top ten clones hold just under 4.5% of a sample with about 49,000 distinct CDR3 sequences, roughly 9.5% of them seen once. A remark on this clonotype: Its target is not known.

J is TRBJ1-1 and V is TRBV5-5, with 8 bases matching TRBD1. The receptor's source is a woman between 45 and 60 years old with alopecia areata. Some clones in this sample may be carry-over from other donors' samples. The specimen comprised whole blood, sampled in connection with sensitization to the hapten diphenylcyclopropenone (DPC). Here the CDR3 reads CASSAQGARTEAFF. Written as DNA, the CDR3 is TGTGCCAGCAGCGCCCAGGGGGCGAGGACTGAAGCTTTCTTT.